This T cell receptor (beta chain) was captured by sequencing in a study of cytomegalovirus exposure and HLA in healthy donors. Overall study results and limits: Association with HLA alleles at 0.05 false discovery rate was found for about 17,000 TCR beta sequences in a later analysis. TCR beta V- and J-gene trimming was later associated with a missense DCLRE1C variant.

The PCR employed 60 Vbeta primers together with 13 Jbeta primers. The repertoire was sequenced with immunoSEQ multiplex PCR; TCRdb's copy has only in-frame clones and lacks some. This sample yields fewer than 150,000 clones, of which approximately 71% are seen a single time; roughly 4.9% belongs to the top ten. As regards this clone: Its target is unknown.

J lost 2 bases, V lost 5 bases, and 6 bases had no gene match. The length of the CDR3 is 15 residues. Per the germline V gene, CDR1 is SGHAT and CDR2 is FQNNGV. The TCR originated in a woman aged 45-60 years in good health and CMV-seronegative. The rearrangement joins TRBV11-2 to TRBJ1-3, with 7 bases matching TRBD1. Specimen: PBMCs. CDR3 sequence (DNA): TGTGCCAGCAGCACTTACAGGGGAACTGGAAACACCATATATTTT. Protein sequence: CASSTYRGTGNTIYF.